This T cell receptor (beta chain) emerged from a study of blood T cell repertoires in COVID-19. Overall study: In each case, the material was cDNA or gDNA derived from T cells, B-cell-depleted T cells, or PBMCs.

CDR3 length: 13 residues. V gave up 1 base and J gave up 6 bases, with 10 bases separating them. CDR1 is SEHNR and CDR2 is FQNEAQ in the germline V gene (reference sequence). Donors of Cohort 3 who recovered were those that had two negative PCRs, clearance, or symptom resolution. Data came from immunoSEQ multiplex PCR; TCRdb stores just in-frame clones and leaves some out. The repertoire has about 220,000 clones, 88% of them found once; the top ten carry roughly 2.5%. The TCR comes from a woman aged 25 to 39 who had recovered from COVID-19. Sequencing was done on a sample of PBMCs or T cells enriched from blood (not recorded which). V and J are TRBV7-9 and TRBJ2-7; weak D call: TRBD2 (5 bases). The chain's CDR3 is CASSLEGDTEQYF. CDR3 DNA sequence: TGTGCCAGCAGCTTAGAGGGAGATACCGAGCAGTACTTC. The variable domain in full, completed from reference TRBV7-9 and TRBJ2-7, reads DTGVSQNPRHKITKRGQNVTFRCDPISEHNRLYWYRQTLGQGPEFLTYFQNEAQLEKSRLLSDRFSAERPKGSFSTLEIQRTEQGDSAMYLCASSLEGDTEQYFGPGTRLTVT.